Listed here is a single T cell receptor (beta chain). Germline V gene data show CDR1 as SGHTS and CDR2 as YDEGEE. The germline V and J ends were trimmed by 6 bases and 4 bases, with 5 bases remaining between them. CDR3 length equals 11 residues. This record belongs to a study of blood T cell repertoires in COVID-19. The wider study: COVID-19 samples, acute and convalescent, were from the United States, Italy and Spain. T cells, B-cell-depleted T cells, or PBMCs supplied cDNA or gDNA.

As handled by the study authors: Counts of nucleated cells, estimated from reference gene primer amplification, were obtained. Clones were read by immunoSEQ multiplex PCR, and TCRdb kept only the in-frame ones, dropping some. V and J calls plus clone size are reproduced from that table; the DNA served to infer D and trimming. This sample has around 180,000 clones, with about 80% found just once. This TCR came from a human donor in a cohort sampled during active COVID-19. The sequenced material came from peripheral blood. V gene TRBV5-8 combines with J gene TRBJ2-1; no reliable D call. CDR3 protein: CASKEYNEQFF. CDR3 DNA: TGTGCCAGCAAAGAGTACAATGAGCAGTTCTTC.